The rows below give T cell receptor beta chains drawn from one sample of a study of T cell repertoires in cytomegalovirus infection. These receptors lack a known antigen. TCRdb passed the reads through MiXCR, listing each CDR3 protein once. The sample has about 830,000 distinct CDR3 sequences; about 33% are singletons. The specimen was cultured CD8+ T cells from PBMCs, collected from culture after CMV antigen stimulation. The source is a human donor in good health (CMV status not recorded). Some clones in this sample may be carry-over from other donors' samples. CDR3s include the opening cysteine and the closing phenylalanine or tryptophan. The D gene is left open where the match is weak. Some rows have no size entry. The others give once, few or many, or a class for an expanded clone.

CDR3nt: TGTGCCATCAGTGACCCGGACAGGGATACGTACACCGGGGAGCTGTTTTTT
CDR3aa: CAISDPDRDTYTGELFF
j_gene: TRBJ2-2
v_gene: TRBV10-3
d_gene: TRBD1
abundance: few

CDR3nt: TGTGCCAGCAGTTTCGTCATCGGGGTCACCGGGGAGCTGTTTTTT
CDR3aa: CASSFVIGVTGELFF
j_gene: TRBJ2-2
v_gene: TRBV12-3/TRBV12-4
d_gene: .
abundance: few

CDR3nt: TGTGCCAGTAGTATCGTTCCGGGACTAGCGGGGGAAATCTCCTACAATGAGCAGTTCTTC
CDR3aa: CASSIVPGLAGEISYNEQFF
j_gene: TRBJ2-1
v_gene: TRBV19
d_gene: TRBD2
abundance: .

CDR3nt: TGTGCCAGCAGTAAGGGGAACGGGGAGCTGTTTTTT
CDR3aa: CASSKGNGELFF
j_gene: TRBJ2-2
v_gene: TRBV5-5
d_gene: .
abundance: .

CDR3nt: TGTGCCAGCAGCCCGCAGCGGGGGGGCCCCGGGGAGCTGTTTTTT
CDR3aa: CASSPQRGGPGELFF
j_gene: TRBJ2-2
v_gene: TRBV7-2
d_gene: TRBD2
abundance: few

CDR3nt: TGTGCCAGCAAGGAACAGGGGGCGAACTTTGGCTACACCTTC
CDR3aa: CASKEQGANFGYTF
j_gene: TRBJ1-2
v_gene: TRBV6-6
d_gene: TRBD1
abundance: few

CDR3nt: TGTACCAGTAGTATACCCGGACAGGGTTCTCAGCCCCAGCATTTT
CDR3aa: CTSSIPGQGSQPQHF
j_gene: TRBJ1-5
v_gene: TRBV19
d_gene: TRBD1
abundance: .

CDR3nt: TGTGCCACCCAGGGCAATTCTGGAAACACCATATATTTT
CDR3aa: CATQGNSGNTIYF
j_gene: TRBJ1-3
v_gene: TRBV7-6
d_gene: .
abundance: few

CDR3nt: TGTGCCAGCAGTTCCCTAGCGCCAGATACGCAGTATTTT
CDR3aa: CASSSLAPDTQYF
j_gene: TRBJ2-3
v_gene: TRBV6-6
d_gene: .
abundance: .

CDR3nt: TGTGCCAGCAGGGGACAGGGGAGGACAGATACGCAGTATTTT
CDR3aa: CASRGQGRTDTQYF
j_gene: TRBJ2-3
v_gene: TRBV7-8
d_gene: TRBD1
abundance: .

CDR3nt: TGCGCCAGCAGCTTCCTACCGACAGGGAACTATAATTCACCCCTCCACTTT
CDR3aa: CASSFLPTGNYNSPLHF
j_gene: TRBJ1-6
v_gene: TRBV5-1
d_gene: TRBD1
abundance: .

CDR3nt: TGTGCCAGCAGCATCTTCTCGGGACAGGGGTACAATGAGCAGTTCTTC
CDR3aa: CASSIFSGQGYNEQFF
j_gene: TRBJ2-1
v_gene: TRBV7-8
d_gene: TRBD1
abundance: .

CDR3nt: TGTGCCAGCAGTACCCCGGGACAGGGTTACGAGCAGTACTTC
CDR3aa: CASSTPGQGYEQYF
j_gene: TRBJ2-7
v_gene: TRBV6-6
d_gene: TRBD1
abundance: .

CDR3nt: TGCGCCAGCAGCCAAGAAACGGGCGGTGAAGCTTTCTTT
CDR3aa: CASSQETGGEAFF
j_gene: TRBJ1-1
v_gene: TRBV4-1
d_gene: .
abundance: few

CDR3nt: TGTGCCAGCAGCTTAGGCGCTGGGGTGGGATCACCCCTCCACTTT
CDR3aa: CASSLGAGVGSPLHF
j_gene: TRBJ1-6
v_gene: TRBV7-6
d_gene: .
abundance: .

CDR3nt: TGCAGCGTGGAGGGCCGGGATGTCTACACCTTC
CDR3aa: CSVEGRDVYTF
j_gene: TRBJ1-2
v_gene: TRBV29-1
d_gene: .
abundance: .

CDR3nt: TGTGCCAGCAGCTTAGCCAGTCTGGGCACTGAAGCTTTCTTT
CDR3aa: CASSLASLGTEAFF
j_gene: TRBJ1-1
v_gene: TRBV7-6
d_gene: .
abundance: many

CDR3nt: TGTGCCAGCCCCCCTTGGGGGGCTGGCGGCAATCAGCCCCAGCATTTT
CDR3aa: CASPPWGAGGNQPQHF
j_gene: TRBJ1-5
v_gene: TRBV7-6
d_gene: .
abundance: .

CDR3nt: TGTGCCAGCAACCTTCGACGGGACAAACTTAACTATGGCTACACCTTC
CDR3aa: CASNLRRDKLNYGYTF
j_gene: TRBJ1-2
v_gene: TRBV6-6
d_gene: .
abundance: .

CDR3nt: TGTGCCAGCAGTCCATACGGACACCCTGGAGCTTTCTTT
CDR3aa: CASSPYGHPGAFF
j_gene: TRBJ1-1
v_gene: TRBV6-2/TRBV6-3
d_gene: .
abundance: .

CDR3nt: TGCGCCAGCAGCCCCGGCATGGGAGAGACCCAGTACTTC
CDR3aa: CASSPGMGETQYF
j_gene: TRBJ2-5
v_gene: TRBV5-1
d_gene: .
abundance: .

CDR3nt: TGTGCCAGCAGCTTAGTAATTACGGGGGCCAGCGTCCTGACTTTC
CDR3aa: CASSLVITGASVLTF
j_gene: TRBJ2-6
v_gene: TRBV7-6
d_gene: .
abundance: .

CDR3nt: TGTGCCAGCAGCCCTAAAGCGGGGCCTTACACCGGGGAGCTGTTTTTT
CDR3aa: CASSPKAGPYTGELFF
j_gene: TRBJ2-2
v_gene: TRBV6-2/TRBV6-3
d_gene: TRBD2
abundance: few

CDR3nt: TGTGCCAGCGGTTGGGGCAATGAGCAGTTCTTC
CDR3aa: CASGWGNEQFF
j_gene: TRBJ2-1
v_gene: TRBV6-2/TRBV6-3
d_gene: .
abundance: many

CDR3nt: TGTGCCAGCAGCCTCGGACAGCAATACGAGCAGTACTTC
CDR3aa: CASSLGQQYEQYF
j_gene: TRBJ2-7
v_gene: TRBV5-6
d_gene: .
abundance: few

CDR3nt: TGTGCCAGTAGTATAGATGGACTTCCCGCGTCCTACAATGAGCAGTTCTTC
CDR3aa: CASSIDGLPASYNEQFF
j_gene: TRBJ2-1
v_gene: TRBV19
d_gene: .
abundance: few

CDR3nt: TGTGCCAGCAGCGACAGGGCTAACTATGGCTACACCTTC
CDR3aa: CASSDRANYGYTF
j_gene: TRBJ1-2
v_gene: TRBV28
d_gene: TRBD1
abundance: .

CDR3nt: TGCGCCAGCAGCCAGTCAACCCCGAACACTGAAGCTTTCTTT
CDR3aa: CASSQSTPNTEAFF
j_gene: TRBJ1-1
v_gene: TRBV4-1
d_gene: .
abundance: many

CDR3nt: TGCGCCAGCAGCCAAGACCGCGGTTTGGGGGGGGGATACAATGAGCAGTTCTTC
CDR3aa: CASSQDRGLGGGYNEQFF
j_gene: TRBJ2-1
v_gene: TRBV4-3
d_gene: TRBD2
abundance: once

CDR3nt: TGTGCCAGCAGAGGAGTTACAACTAATGAAAAACTGTTTTTT
CDR3aa: CASRGVTTNEKLFF
j_gene: TRBJ1-4
v_gene: TRBV27
d_gene: .
abundance: few

CDR3nt: TGCAGTGCGTTTAGCGGGGGGCATTACAATGAGCAGTTCTTC
CDR3aa: CSAFSGGHYNEQFF
j_gene: TRBJ2-1
v_gene: TRBV20-1
d_gene: TRBD2
abundance: .

CDR3nt: TGTGCCAGCAGCTTTAGTCGAGGGCGAAATCAGCCCCAGCATTTT
CDR3aa: CASSFSRGRNQPQHF
j_gene: TRBJ1-5
v_gene: TRBV7-2
d_gene: .
abundance: few

CDR3nt: TGTGCCAGTAGTATGGGCGGGACAGCCTTCAATCAGCCCCAGCATTTT
CDR3aa: CASSMGGTAFNQPQHF
j_gene: TRBJ1-5
v_gene: TRBV19
d_gene: TRBD1
abundance: few

CDR3nt: TGCGCCAGCAGCCAAGATCTGTGGACTAGCGGGGGTTACAATGAGCAGTTCTTC
CDR3aa: CASSQDLWTSGGYNEQFF
j_gene: TRBJ2-1
v_gene: TRBV4-3
d_gene: TRBD2
abundance: few

CDR3nt: TGTGCCAGCAGCTTAGCCAGGTCCAGCTCTGGAAACACCATATATTTT
CDR3aa: CASSLARSSSGNTIYF
j_gene: TRBJ1-3
v_gene: TRBV7-2
d_gene: .
abundance: many

CDR3nt: TGTGCCAGCAGTTACTCGGCTAGCGGGGGGACCAGCTCCTACAATGAGCAGTTCTTC
CDR3aa: CASSYSASGGTSSYNEQFF
j_gene: TRBJ2-1
v_gene: TRBV6-2/TRBV6-3
d_gene: TRBD2
abundance: .

CDR3nt: TGTGCCAGCAGTTGGAGAGGGGGTCTCGGGACCCAGTACTTC
CDR3aa: CASSWRGGLGTQYF
j_gene: TRBJ2-5
v_gene: TRBV12-3/TRBV12-4
d_gene: .
abundance: few

CDR3nt: TGTGCCAGCAGTTCACTAGTCATACCCCACAATGAGCAGTTCTTC
CDR3aa: CASSSLVIPHNEQFF
j_gene: TRBJ2-1
v_gene: TRBV12-3/TRBV12-4
d_gene: .
abundance: .

CDR3nt: TGCGCCAGCAGTGAGCGCAGGGGTCCCTATGAGCAGTACTTC
CDR3aa: CASSERRGPYEQYF
j_gene: TRBJ2-7
v_gene: TRBV10-1
d_gene: .
abundance: .

CDR3nt: TGTGCCAGCAGGGTCCGGTGGGACAGAGCTTTCTTT
CDR3aa: CASRVRWDRAFF
j_gene: TRBJ1-1
v_gene: TRBV7-2
d_gene: TRBD1
abundance: .

CDR3nt: TGTGCCAGCAGTGACTCCGAGGGGGTCAATGAGCAGTTCTTC
CDR3aa: CASSDSEGVNEQFF
j_gene: TRBJ2-1
v_gene: TRBV6-4
d_gene: .
abundance: .

CDR3nt: TGTGCCAGCAGGGTGGGGGATGAGCAGTTCTTC
CDR3aa: CASRVGDEQFF
j_gene: TRBJ2-1
v_gene: TRBV6-6
d_gene: .
abundance: .

CDR3nt: TGCGCCAGCAGCCAAGGGGGTTTCACTGAAGCTTTCTTT
CDR3aa: CASSQGGFTEAFF
j_gene: TRBJ1-1
v_gene: TRBV4-1
d_gene: .
abundance: .

CDR3nt: TGTGCCAGCAGCCCCCGACAGGCTGGAGATACGCAGTATTTT
CDR3aa: CASSPRQAGDTQYF
j_gene: TRBJ2-3
v_gene: TRBV7-9
d_gene: .
abundance: few

CDR3nt: TGCGCCAGCAGTACCGCCTCCTCTGGAAACACCATATATTTT
CDR3aa: CASSTASSGNTIYF
j_gene: TRBJ1-3
v_gene: TRBV10-2
d_gene: .
abundance: .

CDR3nt: TGTGCTAGTGGATGGGCGGAGGCCGGGGAGCTGTTTTTT
CDR3aa: CASGWAEAGELFF
j_gene: TRBJ2-2
v_gene: TRBV12-5
d_gene: .
abundance: .

CDR3nt: TGTGCCAGCAGTTACACCCCGGGACAGGGTCCGTGGGGCTACACCTTC
CDR3aa: CASSYTPGQGPWGYTF
j_gene: TRBJ1-2
v_gene: TRBV6-5
d_gene: TRBD1
abundance: .

CDR3nt: TGTGCCAGCAGTATACAGGGACCTCAGCCCCAGCATTTT
CDR3aa: CASSIQGPQPQHF
j_gene: TRBJ1-5
v_gene: TRBV6-5
d_gene: .
abundance: .

CDR3nt: TGTGCCAGCAGTTATTCGGGGATCGACTACGCCAAAAACATTCAGTACTTC
CDR3aa: CASSYSGIDYAKNIQYF
j_gene: TRBJ2-4
v_gene: TRBV6-5
d_gene: .
abundance: few

CDR3nt: TGTGCCACGGGCGACTGGAAGAGCACAGATACGCAGTATTTT
CDR3aa: CATGDWKSTDTQYF
j_gene: TRBJ2-3
v_gene: TRBV19
d_gene: .
abundance: .

CDR3nt: TGTGCCAACAGCTTAGATCCCCGCGCCGATCCGGGGGGCGGTACAAGTGAGCAGTTCTTC
CDR3aa: CANSLDPRADPGGGTSEQFF
j_gene: TRBJ2-1
v_gene: TRBV11-2
d_gene: .
abundance: .

CDR3nt: TGTGCCGGCAGCTTAGCCAGTTCACCCCTCCACTTT
CDR3aa: CAGSLASSPLHF
j_gene: TRBJ1-6
v_gene: TRBV7-9
d_gene: .
abundance: .

CDR3nt: TGTGCCAGCAAGCGTGTGGACAGGGTGAATCAGCCCCAGCATTTT
CDR3aa: CASKRVDRVNQPQHF
j_gene: TRBJ1-5
v_gene: TRBV27
d_gene: TRBD1
abundance: .

CDR3nt: TGTGCCAGCAGCGGGCCTCCCACAGATACGCAGTATTTT
CDR3aa: CASSGPPTDTQYF
j_gene: TRBJ2-3
v_gene: TRBV3-1
d_gene: .
abundance: .

CDR3nt: TGTGCCAGCAGCCCGCGGGGTACAGCCGTCACTAATGAAAAACTGTTTTTT
CDR3aa: CASSPRGTAVTNEKLFF
j_gene: TRBJ1-4
v_gene: TRBV7-6
d_gene: .
abundance: many